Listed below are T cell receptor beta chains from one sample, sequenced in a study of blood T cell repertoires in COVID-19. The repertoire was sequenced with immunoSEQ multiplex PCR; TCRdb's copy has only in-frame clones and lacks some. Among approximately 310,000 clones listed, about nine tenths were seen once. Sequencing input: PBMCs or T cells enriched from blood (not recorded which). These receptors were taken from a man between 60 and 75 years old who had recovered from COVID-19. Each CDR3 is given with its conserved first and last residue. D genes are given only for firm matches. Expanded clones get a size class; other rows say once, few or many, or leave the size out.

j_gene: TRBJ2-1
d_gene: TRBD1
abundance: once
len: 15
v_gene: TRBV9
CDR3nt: TGTGCCAGCAGCGCCACCGGGACAGGGAAAGGAGAGCAGTTCTTC
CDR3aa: CASSATGTGKGEQFF

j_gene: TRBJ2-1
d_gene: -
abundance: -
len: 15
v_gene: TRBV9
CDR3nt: TGTGCCAGCAGCGTAGCGGGACTGACTTACAATGAGCAGTTCTTC
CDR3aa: CASSVAGLTYNEQFF

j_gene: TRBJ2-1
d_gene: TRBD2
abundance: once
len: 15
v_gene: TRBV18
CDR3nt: TGTGCCAGCTCAACTAGCGGGTTCTCCTACAATGAGCAGTTCTTC
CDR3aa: CASSTSGFSYNEQFF

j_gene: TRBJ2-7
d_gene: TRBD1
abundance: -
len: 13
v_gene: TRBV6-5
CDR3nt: TGTGCCAGCATGGAGACAGGGACGCTCGAGCAGTACTTC
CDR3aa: CASMETGTLEQYF

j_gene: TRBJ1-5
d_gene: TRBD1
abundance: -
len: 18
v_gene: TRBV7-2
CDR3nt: TGTGCCAGCAGCTTAGAATTCCCCCGGACAGGGTTCAATCAGCCCCAGCATTTT
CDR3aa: CASSLEFPRTGFNQPQHF

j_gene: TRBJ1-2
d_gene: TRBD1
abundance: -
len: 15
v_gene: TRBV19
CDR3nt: TGTGCCAGTAGAACCCGACAGGGGCCTTTGGGGGGCTACACCTTC
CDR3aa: CASRTRQGPLGGYTF

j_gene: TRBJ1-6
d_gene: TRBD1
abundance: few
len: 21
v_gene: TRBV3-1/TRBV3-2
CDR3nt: TGTGCCAGCAGCCCCCCCGGGACAGGGGGTACTAAGACCTCCTATAATTCACCCCTCCACTTT
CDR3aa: CASSPPGTGGTKTSYNSPLHF

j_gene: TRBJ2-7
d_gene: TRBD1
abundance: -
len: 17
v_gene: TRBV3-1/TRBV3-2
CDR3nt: TGTGCCAGCAGCCAAGACCAAACCGGGACAGGGATCTACGAGCAGTACTTC
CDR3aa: CASSQDQTGTGIYEQYF

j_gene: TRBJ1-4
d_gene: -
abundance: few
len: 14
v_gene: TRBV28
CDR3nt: TGTGCCAGCACCCTCGGCCAGGGGAATGAAAAACTGTTTTTT
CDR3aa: CASTLGQGNEKLFF

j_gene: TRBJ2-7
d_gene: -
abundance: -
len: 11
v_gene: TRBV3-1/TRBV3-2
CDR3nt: TGTGCCAGCAGCCAGAACTCCGAGCAGTACTTC
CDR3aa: CASSQNSEQYF

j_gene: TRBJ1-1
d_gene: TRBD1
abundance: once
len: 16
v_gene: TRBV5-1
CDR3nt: TGCGCCAGCAGCTGGGGGACAGGTAGGAGAAACACTGAAGCTTTCTTT
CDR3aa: CASSWGTGRRNTEAFF

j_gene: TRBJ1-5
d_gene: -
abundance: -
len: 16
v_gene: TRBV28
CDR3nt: TGTGCCAGCAGTCTCAGCAGAGGTGGCGGCAATCAGCCCCAGCATTTT
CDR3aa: CASSLSRGGGNQPQHF

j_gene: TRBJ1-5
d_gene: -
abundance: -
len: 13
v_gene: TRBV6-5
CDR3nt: TGTGCCACCGCTTTGAGGGTAAGGCAGCCCCAGCATTTT
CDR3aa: CATALRVRQPQHF

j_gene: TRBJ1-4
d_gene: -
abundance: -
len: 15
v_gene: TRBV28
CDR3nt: TGTGCCAGCAGTCCAGGGGATACAGCTAATGAAAAACTGTTTTTT
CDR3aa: CASSPGDTANEKLFF

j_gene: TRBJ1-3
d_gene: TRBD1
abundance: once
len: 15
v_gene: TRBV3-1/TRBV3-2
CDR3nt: TGTGCCAGCAGCTACGGGACAGTCGGCGGAAACACCATATATTTT
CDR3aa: CASSYGTVGGNTIYF

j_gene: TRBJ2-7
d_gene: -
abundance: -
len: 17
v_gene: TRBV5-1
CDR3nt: TGCGCCAGCAGCTTGACAGGGACTACCTACCAGTCCTACGAGCAGTACTTC
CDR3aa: CASSLTGTTYQSYEQYF

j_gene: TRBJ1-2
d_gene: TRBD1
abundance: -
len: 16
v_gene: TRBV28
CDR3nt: TGTGCCAGCAGTTTATTTTCGACAGGGCGAAACTATGGCTACACCTTC
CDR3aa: CASSLFSTGRNYGYTF

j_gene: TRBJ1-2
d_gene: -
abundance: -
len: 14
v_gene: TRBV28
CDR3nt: TGTGCCAGCAGCACGAGACAGGCCCCCTATGGCTACACCTTC
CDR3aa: CASSTRQAPYGYTF

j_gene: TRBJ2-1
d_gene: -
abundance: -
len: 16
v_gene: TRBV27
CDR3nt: TGTGCCAGCAGTCCCCGGATCCTAGGGGGCTACAATGAGCAGTTCTTC
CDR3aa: CASSPRILGGYNEQFF

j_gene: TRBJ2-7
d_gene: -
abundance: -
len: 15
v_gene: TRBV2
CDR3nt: TGTGCCAGCAGGGTTTCAGGGGCGCGGGTCTACGAGCAGTACTTC
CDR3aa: CASRVSGARVYEQYF

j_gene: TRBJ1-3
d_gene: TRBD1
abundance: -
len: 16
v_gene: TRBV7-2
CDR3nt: TGTGCCAGCAGCTTAGTCGCAGGGGGTCCTGGAAACACCATATATTTT
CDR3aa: CASSLVAGGPGNTIYF

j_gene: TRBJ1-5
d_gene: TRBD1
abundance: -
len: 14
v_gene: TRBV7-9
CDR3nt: TGTGCCAGCAGTCCGGGACAGGGAGGGCAGCCCCAGCATTTT
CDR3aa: CASSPGQGGQPQHF

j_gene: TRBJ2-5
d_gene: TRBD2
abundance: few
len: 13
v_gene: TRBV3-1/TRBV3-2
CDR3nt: TGTGCCAGCAGCCAACGGGGGGAAGAGACCCAGTACTTC
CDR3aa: CASSQRGEETQYF

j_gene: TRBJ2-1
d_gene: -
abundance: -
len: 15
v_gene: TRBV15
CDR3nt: TGTGCCACCAGCCGAACTAGCTACACTTACAATGAGCAGTTCTTC
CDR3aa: CATSRTSYTYNEQFF

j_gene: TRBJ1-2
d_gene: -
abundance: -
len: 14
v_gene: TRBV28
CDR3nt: TGTGCCAGCAGCGGAGGGAGTAAGCGATCTGGCTACACCTTC
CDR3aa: CASSGGSKRSGYTF

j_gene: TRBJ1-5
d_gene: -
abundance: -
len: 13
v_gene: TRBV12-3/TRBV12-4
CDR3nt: TGTGCCAGCAGTTCCAACAGGGATCAGCCCCAGCATTTT
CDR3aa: CASSSNRDQPQHF

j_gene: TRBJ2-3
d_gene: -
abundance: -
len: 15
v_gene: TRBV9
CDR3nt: TGTGCCAGCAGCGTACCCCAGGGCACCACAGATACGCAGTATTTT
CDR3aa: CASSVPQGTTDTQYF

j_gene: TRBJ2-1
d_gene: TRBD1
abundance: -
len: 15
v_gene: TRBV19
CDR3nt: TGTGCCAGTAGGGACAGGCCGAGCTCCTACAATGAGCAGTTCTTC
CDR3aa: CASRDRPSSYNEQFF

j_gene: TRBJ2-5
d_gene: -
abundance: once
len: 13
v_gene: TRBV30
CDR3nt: TGTGCCTGGAGCCCCGGACAATTAGAGACCCAGTACTTC
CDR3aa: CAWSPGQLETQYF

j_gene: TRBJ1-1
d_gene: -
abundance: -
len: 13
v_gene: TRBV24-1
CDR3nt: TGTGCCACCAGACAGGACCCCAACACTGAAGCTTTCTTT
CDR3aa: CATRQDPNTEAFF

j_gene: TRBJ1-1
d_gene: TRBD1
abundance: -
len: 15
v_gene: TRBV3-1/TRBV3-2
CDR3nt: TGTGCCAGCAGCCCGGGGACAGGGCCTTCGTATGAAGCTTTCTTT
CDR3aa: CASSPGTGPSYEAFF

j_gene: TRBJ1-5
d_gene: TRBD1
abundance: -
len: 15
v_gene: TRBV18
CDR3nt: TGTGCCAGCTCACCCGGGACAGGGGCTAATCAGCCCCAGCATTTT
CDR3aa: CASSPGTGANQPQHF

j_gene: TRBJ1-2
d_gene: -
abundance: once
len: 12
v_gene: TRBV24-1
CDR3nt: TGTGCCACTGAAAGTGGCAGCTATGGCTACACCTTC
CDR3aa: CATESGSYGYTF

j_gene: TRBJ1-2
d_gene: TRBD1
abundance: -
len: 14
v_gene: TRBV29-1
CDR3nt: TGCAGCGTCCTGAGACAGGGTCTGAACTATGGCTACACCTTC
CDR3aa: CSVLRQGLNYGYTF

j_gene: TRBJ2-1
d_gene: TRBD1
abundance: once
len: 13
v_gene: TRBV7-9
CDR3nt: TGTGCCAGCAACCCAATGAACAGGGGTGAGCAGTTCTTC
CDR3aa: CASNPMNRGEQFF

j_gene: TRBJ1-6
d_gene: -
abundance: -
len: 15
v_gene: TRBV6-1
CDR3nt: TGTGCCAGCAGTGAAGCGTCCCTCTATAATTCACCCCTCCACTTT
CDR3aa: CASSEASLYNSPLHF